These 5 T cell receptor beta chains originate from one sample sequenced in a study of CD8 T cells in ankylosing spondylitis. The antigens for these receptors are not known. Study results and caveats: A TCR beta motif of eight highly homologous variants appeared characteristic of ankylosing spondylitis blood.

TCRdb re-called the 5' RACE reads through MiXCR, storing one row per CDR3 protein. Here the sample spans around 140,000 distinct CDR3 sequences, roughly 18% being singletons. Sequences were obtained from blood, either unsorted or a sorted T cell fraction (not recorded which). The origin of the receptors is a male donor with ankylosing spondylitis.

This clonotype was observed a few times. The chain carries TRBV28 and TRBJ2-1; D call uncertain. V dropped 3 bases and J dropped 6 bases, with 12 bases sitting between them. This CDR3 is 14 amino acids long. The germline CDR1 and CDR2 sequences are MDHEN and SYDVKM. The CDR3 region is CASSFHSQPNEQFF. CDR3 bases: TGTGCCAGCAGTTTCCATTCCCAACCCAATGAGCAGTTCTTC.

This clonotype has ten or more counts. This rearrangement joins TRBV19 to TRBJ2-3; the match to TRBD1 covers 7 bases. Per germline, CDR1 LNHDA and CDR2 SQIVND (reference sequence). Germline trimming cut 9 bases from V and 1 base from J; bases unmatched to any gene: 7. The CDR3 covers 14 residues. Here the CDR3 DNA reads TGTGCCAGCGTGAGTGGACAGGGCACAGATACGCAGTATTTT. It translates to CASVSGQGTDTQYF.

The chain links TRBV20-1 to TRBJ2-1, with no clear D. Germline V CDR1 and CDR2: DFQATT, SNEGSKA (reference sequence). Deletions cut 3 bases from V and 4 bases from J, with 13 bases between. The length of the CDR3 is 14 residues. CDR3 amino acids: CSARKAYHYNEQFF. CDR3 coding DNA: TGCAGTGCTAGGAAAGCGTACCATTACAATGAGCAGTTCTTC.

This clonotype was detected only a few times. The gene calls are TRBV6-5 and TRBJ1-1; D gene uncertain. The CDR3 sequence is 11 residues long. Germline assignment: CDR1 MNHEY and CDR2 SVGAGI. Trimming left V 7 bases short and J 4 bases short, with 7 bases between. CDR3 nucleotides: TGTGCCAGCAAAGAAGGCACTGAAGCTTTCTTT. This translates into CASKEGTEAFF.

The sample holds many counts of this clonotype. This chain uses TRBV25-1 with TRBJ2-1, with D hard to call. The CDR3 is 15 residues long. CDR1 is MGHDK, CDR2 SYGVNS, per germline. V lost 1 base and J 0 bases, leaving 7 bases between the germline ends. The CDR3 coding sequence is TGTGCCAGCAGTGAATCTTCAGACTCCTACAATGAGCAGTTCTTC. Translated: CASSESSDSYNEQFF.